The clone carrying this TCR beta chain came up a few times. Its antigen is currently unknown. This entry belongs to a study of T-cell memory formation after mild COVID-19. Findings and caveats of the study: Researchers found some responding clones in pre-infection memory, a sign that cross-reactive memory joined.

Germline loops: CDR1 SGHVS, CDR2 FNYEAQ. The CDR3 is 18 amino acids. Trimming at V came to 3 bases and at J to 5 bases, leaving 11 bases not matched to a gene. TCRdb fed the 5' RACE reads into MiXCR, producing one record per CDR3 protein. The sample holds some 200,000 distinct CDR3 sequences; 20% to 25% are singletons and the top ten take more than 20%. The chain links TRBV7-6 to TRBJ2-1; TRBD2 aligns across 12 bases. The receptor was isolated from an adult woman who had mild COVID-19 (a few samples of this study predate the infection). Cell type and time point are not known. The sequenced sample consisted of PBMCs or a T cell subset sorted from them (not recorded which). The CDR3 protein is CASSFTQGLAGFNNEQFF. The CDR3 DNA sequence: TGTGCCAGCAGCTTTACCCAAGGACTAGCGGGGTTTAACAATGAGCAGTTCTTC. Together with reference TRBV7-6 and TRBJ2-1, the CDR3 gives the full variable domain: GAGVSQSPRYKVTKRGQDVALRCDPISGHVSLYWYRQALGQGPEFLTYFNYEAQQDKSGLPNDRFSAERPEGSISTLTIQRTEQRDSAMYRCASSFTQGLAGFNNEQFFGPGTRLTVL.